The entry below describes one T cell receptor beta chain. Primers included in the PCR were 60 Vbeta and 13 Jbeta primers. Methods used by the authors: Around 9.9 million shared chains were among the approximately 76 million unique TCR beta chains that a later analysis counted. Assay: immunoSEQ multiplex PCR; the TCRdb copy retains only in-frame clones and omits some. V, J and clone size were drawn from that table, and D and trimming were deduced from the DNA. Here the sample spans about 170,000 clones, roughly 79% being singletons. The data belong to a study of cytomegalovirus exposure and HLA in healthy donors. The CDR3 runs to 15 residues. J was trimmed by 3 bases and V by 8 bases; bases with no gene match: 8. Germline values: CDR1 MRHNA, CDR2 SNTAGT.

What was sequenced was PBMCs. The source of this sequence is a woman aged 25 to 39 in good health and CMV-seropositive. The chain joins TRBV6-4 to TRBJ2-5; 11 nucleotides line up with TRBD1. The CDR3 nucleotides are TGTGCCAGCTTACGCCCGGGACAGGGGGAAGAGACCCAGTACTTC. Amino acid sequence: CASLRPGQGEETQYF.